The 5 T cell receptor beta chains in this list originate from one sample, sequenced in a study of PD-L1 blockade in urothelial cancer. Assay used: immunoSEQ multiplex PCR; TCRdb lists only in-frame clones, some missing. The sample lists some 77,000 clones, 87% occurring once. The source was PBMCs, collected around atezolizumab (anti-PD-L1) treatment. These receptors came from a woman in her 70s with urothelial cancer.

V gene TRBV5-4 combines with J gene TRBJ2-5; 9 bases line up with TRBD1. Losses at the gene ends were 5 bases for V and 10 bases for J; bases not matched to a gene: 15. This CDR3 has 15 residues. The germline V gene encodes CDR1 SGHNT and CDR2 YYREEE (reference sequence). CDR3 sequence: CASSPAGDRVFDQYF. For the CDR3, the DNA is TGTGCCAGCAGTCCTGCGGGGGACAGGGTGTTCGACCAGTACTTC.

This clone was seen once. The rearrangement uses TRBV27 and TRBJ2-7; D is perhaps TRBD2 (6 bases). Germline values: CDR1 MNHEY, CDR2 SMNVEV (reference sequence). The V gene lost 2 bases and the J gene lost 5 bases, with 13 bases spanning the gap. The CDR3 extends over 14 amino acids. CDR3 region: CASSLLGGRHEQYF. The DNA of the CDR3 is TGTGCCAGCAGTTTACTCGGAGGGCGCCACGAGCAGTACTTC.

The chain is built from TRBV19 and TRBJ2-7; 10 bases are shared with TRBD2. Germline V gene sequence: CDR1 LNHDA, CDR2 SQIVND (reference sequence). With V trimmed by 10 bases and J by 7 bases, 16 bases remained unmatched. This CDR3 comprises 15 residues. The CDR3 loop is CATKTLLAGQEEQYF. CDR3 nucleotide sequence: TGTGCCACCAAGACCCTACTAGCGGGACAGGAAGAGCAGTACTTC.

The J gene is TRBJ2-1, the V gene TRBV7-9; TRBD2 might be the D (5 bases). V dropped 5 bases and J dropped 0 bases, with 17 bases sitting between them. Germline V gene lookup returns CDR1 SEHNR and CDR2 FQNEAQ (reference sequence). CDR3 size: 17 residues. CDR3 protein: CASSASRTSSSYNEQFF. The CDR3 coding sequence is TGTGCCAGCAGCGCTAGCCGAACCTCGAGCTCCTACAATGAGCAGTTCTTC. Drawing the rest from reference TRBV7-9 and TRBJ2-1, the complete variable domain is DTGVSQNPRHKITKRGQNVTFRCDPISEHNRLYWYRQTLGQGPEFLTYFQNEAQLEKSRLLSDRFSAERPKGSFSTLEIQRTEQGDSAMYLCASSASRTSSSYNEQFFGPGTRLTVL.

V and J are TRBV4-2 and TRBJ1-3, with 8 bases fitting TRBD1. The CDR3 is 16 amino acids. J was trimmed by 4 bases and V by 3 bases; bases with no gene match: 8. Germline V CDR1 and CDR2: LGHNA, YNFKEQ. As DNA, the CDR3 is TGTGCCAGCAGCCAGGGGCCCGCAGGGGGCGGAAACACCATATATTTT. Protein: CASSQGPAGGGNTIYF.